The next 32 T cell receptor beta chains were all read from a single sample in a study of low-dose radiotherapy and immunotherapy resistance in tumors. Time point reported: before trial treatment. Covering alpha and beta chains, TRAV- and TRBV-specific primers were used for the first-strand cDNA. With a V-primer adapter and a constant-region primer, TCRs were amplified for about 20 PCR cycles. From the reads, TCRdb called clonotypes with MiXCR, one entry per CDR3 protein. Here the sample spans about 64,000 distinct CDR3 sequences, more than 20% being singletons. Sample: PBMCs, taken before treatment. The receptor source for this set is a male donor with rectosigmoid adenocarcinoma.

This clonotype was found a few times. This chain connects TRBV6-2 or TRBV6-3 to TRBJ1-2; 9 bases are a match to TRBD1. Germline V gene lookup returns CDR1 MNHEY and CDR2 SVGEGT. The trim removed 5 bases at V and 8 bases at J, leaving 9 bases unmatched. The CDR3 is made up of 14 amino acids. The CDR3 DNA follows: TGTGCCAGCAGTGATTCATGGACAGGGGTGGGCTACACCTTC. Translating gives CASSDSWTGVGYTF.

In regard to this clonotype: A far larger clone is just one base off, so this is likely a read error. This chain joins TRBV26 and TRBJ2-5; the table gives TRBD2 as D, unverified against the DNA. TRBV26 represents a pseudogene. This CDR3 has 21 residues. The DNA of the CDR3 is TGTGCCAACAGTTCCTTGCGGGAGGAAGTAAGCCGAGGCCGAACCCAAGAGACCCAGTACTTC. Translation: CANSSLREEVSRGRTQETQYF.

The rearrangement links TRBV20-1 to TRBJ2-1, with TRBD2 as a possible D gene (6 bases). The CDR3 is 15 residues long. The V end was cut by 3 bases, the J end by 8 bases, with 20 bases between. From germline, CDR1 is DFQATT and CDR2 SNEGSKA (reference sequence). CDR3 region: CSASAFGEAVDEQFF. CDR3 sequence (DNA): TGCAGTGCTAGCGCATTCGGGGAGGCCGTGGATGAGCAGTTCTTC.

This clonotype was seen at least ten times. The V and J genes are TRBV7-2 and TRBJ2-1; TRBD2 agrees at 7 bases. The CDR3 has 16 amino acids. The germline V gene encodes CDR1 SGHTA and CDR2 FQGNSA. The J segment lost 2 bases and the V segment lost 1 base, leaving 5 bases of the junction unmatched. The chain's CDR3 is CASSLGGLGPYNEQFF. The CDR3, as DNA: TGTGCCAGCAGCTTAGGCGGACTAGGACCCTACAATGAGCAGTTCTTC.

The table lists this clonotype with a few counts. With a far larger clone one base away, a read error is the likely cause. V and J are TRBV14 and TRBJ2-1; tentatively, D is TRBD1 or TRBD2 (5 bases each). Trimming left V 3 bases short and J 10 bases short, with 13 bases between. There are 13 residues in the CDR3. Per the germline V gene, CDR1 is SGHDN and CDR2 is FVKESK. The chain's CDR3 is CASSQGVGYEQFF. The CDR3 bases are TGTGCCAGCAGCCAGGGGGTAGGCTACGAGCAGTTCTTC.

This clonotype was recorded at least ten times. A much larger clone differs by one base, so this may be a read error. Without the conserved terminal phenylalanine or tryptophan, this CDR3 likely stems from a read error. The chain is built from TRBV27 and TRBJ1-1; the D gene is possibly TRBD1 (6 bases). The CDR3 is 14 residues long. With 2 bases removed from V and 4 bases from J, the gap between germline ends came to 11 bases. The germline CDR1 and CDR2 sequences are MNHEY and SMNVEV (reference sequence). In DNA form, the CDR3 reads TGTGCCAGCAGTTTAAGGCAGGGGTTCACTGAAGCTTTCTTG. It is translated as CASSLRQGFTEAFL.

Of note for this clonotype: In this CDR3 the conserved last residue, phenylalanine or tryptophan, is missing, so a read error is likely. The rearrangement joins TRBV19 to TRBJ1-5; possible D gene TRBD1, 6 bases. V lost 8 bases and J 6 bases, leaving 14 bases between the germline ends. This CDR3 is 13 amino acids long. Germline V gene data show CDR1 as LNHDA and CDR2 as SQIVND (reference sequence). Here the CDR3 reads CASRGGQFQPQHS. The CDR3 DNA reads TGTGCCAGTCGGGGGGGCCAGTTTCAGCCCCAGCATTCT.

V usage is TRBV6-7 and J usage is TRBJ2-3; D may be TRBD1 (5 bases). TRBV6-7 is an ORF; its function is uncertain. The length of the CDR3 is 13 residues. Trimming stripped 6 bases from V and 1 base from J, with 8 bases between. This CDR3 is CASSRARTDTQYF. In nucleotides, the CDR3 is TGTGCCAGCAGCAGGGCCCGCACAGATACGCAGTATTTT.

A word on this clonotype: This likely reflects a read error, since a far larger clone is one base away. The chain couples TRBV29-1 to TRBJ2-7; a weak D match, TRBD2 (6 bases). CDR1 and CDR2 (germline): SQVTM, ANQGSEA. The V end was cut by 7 bases, the J end by 7 bases, with 20 bases between. The CDR3 has 13 amino acids. The CDR3 coding sequence is TGCAGCGGTGCGGGACCACGCACCAATGAGCAGTACTTC. This codes for CSGAGPRTNEQYF.

Ten or more counts support this clonotype. This chain joins TRBV6-2 or TRBV6-3 and TRBJ2-3; 11 nucleotides agree with TRBD1. Germline CDR1 and CDR2: MNHEY and SVGEGT. This CDR3 is 15 amino acids long. V trimming: 4 bases; J trimming: 4 bases; junction bases outside the gene matches: 4. The CDR3 DNA follows: TGTGCCAGCAGTTCCCGGACAGGGGGCCCAGATACGCAGTATTTT. This translates into CASSSRTGGPDTQYF.

This clonotype is medium-sized by share. The rearrangement uses TRBV6-1 and TRBJ2-6; D gene ambiguous. The V gene's germline CDR1 is MNHNS and CDR2 SASEGT. V was pared by 2 bases and J by 0 bases, with 5 bases between. The length of the CDR3 is 15 residues. CDR3: CASSEKSSGANVLTF. CDR3 nucleotides: TGTGCCAGCAGTGAAAAGAGCTCTGGGGCCAACGTCCTGACTTTC.

This clonotype was seen repeatedly, ten times or more. The chain is built from TRBV20-1 and TRBJ2-3; 8 bases agree with TRBD1. V gave up 6 bases and J gave up 3 bases; unmatched junction bases: 14. Per germline, CDR1 DFQATT and CDR2 SNEGSKA (reference sequence). The CDR3 spans 16 residues. The CDR3 region has the DNA TGCAGTGCCAAGATAGGACAGGGTACTCTGACAGATACGCAGTATTTT. This gives the protein CSAKIGQGTLTDTQYF.

This clonotype was seen ten or more times. V gene TRBV15 combines with J gene TRBJ1-6, with D maybe TRBD1 (5 bases). V shed 1 base and J shed 9 bases, with 13 bases lying between them. The CDR3 runs to 15 residues. Germline loops: CDR1 LNHNV, CDR2 YYDKDF (reference sequence). The CDR3 nucleotides are TGTGCCACCAGCAGAGCGACGGACAATAGTTCACCCCTCCACTTT. Its protein product is CATSRATDNSSPLHF.

This clonotype showed up many times. V and J are TRBV20-1 and TRBJ2-2; 7 nucleotides line up with TRBD2. V trimming: 5 bases; J trimming: 1 base; junction bases outside the gene matches: 7. Germline V gene data show CDR1 as DFQATT and CDR2 as SNEGSKA (reference sequence). This CDR3 has 15 residues. The CDR3: CSALAAGLNTGELFF. In nucleotides, the CDR3 is TGCAGTGCTCTGGCAGCGGGGCTGAACACCGGGGAGCTGTTTTTT.

In this sample, this clonotype turned up many times. CDR3 region: CASSLEGVDTQYF. CDR3 in DNA: TGTGCCAGCAGCTTAGAGGGAGTAGATACGCAGTATTTT. J is TRBJ2-3 and V is TRBV5-4, with TRBD2 as a possible D gene (5 bases). Germline CDR1 is SGHNT and CDR2 is YYREEE (reference sequence). Trimming cost V 2 bases and J 5 bases, with 9 bases left between them. CDR3 size: 13 residues.

This clonotype was seen repeatedly, ten times or more. This chain joins TRBV7-9 and TRBJ2-5; TRBD2 aligns across 11 bases. CDR1 is SEHNR and CDR2 is FQNEAQ in the germline V gene (reference sequence). V was clipped by 5 bases and J by 5 bases; unmatched bases: 7. The CDR3 is made up of 15 amino acids. DNA for the CDR3: TGTGCCAGCAGCCCGACTAGCGGGGACTGGGAGACCCAGTACTTC. Protein sequence: CASSPTSGDWETQYF.

The chain has TRBV24-1 and TRBJ2-5, with D tentatively TRBD1 (5 bases). V lost 7 bases to trimming and J lost 7 bases, with 15 bases between them. Germline V gene data show CDR1 as KGHDR and CDR2 as SFDVKD. This CDR3 contains 13 residues. In DNA form, the CDR3 reads TGTGCCACCAGGGGCAGGGTCGAAGCGACCCAGTACTTC. As protein: CATRGRVEATQYF.

The chain links TRBV29-1 to TRBJ2-1, with D perhaps matching TRBD2 (6 bases). This CDR3 has 15 residues. Germline V gene lookup returns CDR1 SQVTM and CDR2 ANQGSEA. V lost 2 bases and J 0 bases, leaving 11 bases between the germline ends. The CDR3 DNA is TGCAGCGTTGAACTGGCGGGGAGCTCCTACAATGAGCAGTTCTTC. Translated, it gives CSVELAGSSYNEQFF.

The chain links TRBV7-9 to TRBJ1-2; unclear D gene. V gave up 4 bases and J gave up 7 bases, with 19 bases separating them. Germline loops: CDR1 SEHNR, CDR2 FQNEAQ (reference sequence). This CDR3 contains 15 residues. CDR3 in DNA: TGTGCCAGCAGCTCCTCCTCGGGAGGCGCAGCTGGCTACACCTTC. This encodes CASSSSSGGAAGYTF. The entire variable domain, with the rest obtained from reference TRBV7-9 and TRBJ1-2, is as follows: DTGVSQNPRHKITKRGQNVTFRCDPISEHNRLYWYRQTLGQGPEFLTYFQNEAQLEKSRLLSDRFSAERPKGSFSTLEIQRTEQGDSAMYLCASSSSSGGAAGYTFGSGTRLTVV.

V is TRBV21-1 and J is TRBJ2-5; the table's TRBD2 call for D was not verified on the DNA. TRBV21-1 is shown as a pseudogene. The CDR3 loop spans 14 amino acids. The DNA of the CDR3 is TGTGCCAGCAGCTTTATACGGGAGGCGGAGACCCAGTACTTC. It specifies CASSFIREAETQYF.

The gene calls are TRBV6-1 and TRBJ2-1; 8 bases line up with TRBD2. The CDR3 totals 15 residues. Germline CDR1 and CDR2: MNHNS and SASEGT. The V segment lost 6 bases and the J segment 4 bases; nucleotides outside the gene matches: 8. The CDR3 loop is CASSASGSSYNEQFF. CDR3 bases: TGTGCCAGCAGCGCAAGCGGGAGTTCATACAATGAGCAGTTCTTC.

This clonotype was observed at least ten times. The J gene is TRBJ2-5, the V gene TRBV24-1; the D gene is possibly TRBD1 (5 bases). V lost 2 bases to trimming and J lost 7 bases, with 10 bases between them. Germline V gives CDR1 KGHDR, CDR2 SFDVKD. CDR3 length equals 13 residues. The CDR3 loop reads CATSDYSQGTQYF. Written as DNA, the CDR3 is TGTGCCACCAGTGATTACAGTCAGGGGACCCAGTACTTC.

About this clonotype: With only one base between it and a far larger clone, this is likely a read error. The CDR3 sequence: CSARDIRVGDVETQFF. The CDR3 bases are TGCAGTGCTAGAGATATCAGGGTAGGGGACGTGGAGACCCAGTTCTTC. The V gene is TRBV20-1, the J gene TRBJ2-1; D tentatively reads TRBD1 or TRBD2 (5 bases each). With 0 bases removed from V and 13 bases from J, the gap between germline ends came to 25 bases. The CDR3 is made up of 16 amino acids. Germline CDR1 and CDR2: DFQATT and SNEGSKA (reference sequence).

This clonotype was seen many times. The chain uses TRBV6-2 or TRBV6-3 and TRBJ2-3; no clear D. Germline CDR1 and CDR2: MNHEY and SVGEGT. The CDR3 spans 12 residues. V was pared by 4 bases and J by 4 bases, with 6 bases between. CDR3: CASSSRSDTQYF. CDR3 nucleotide sequence: TGTGCCAGCAGTTCACGGTCAGATACGCAGTATTTT.

With respect to this clonotype: A far larger clone is one base from this, pointing to a likely read error. The V gene is TRBV11-2, the J gene TRBJ1-2; the D gene is possibly TRBD1 (5 bases). Germline assignment: CDR1 SGHAT and CDR2 FQNNGV. This CDR3 has 14 amino acids. Between the trimmed V and J ends, which lost 1 base and 8 bases, there was a span of 14 bases. The CDR3 region is CASSLVVGPGGYTF. Written as DNA, the CDR3 is TGTGCCAGCAGCTTAGTGGTGGGGCCTGGAGGCTACACCTTC.

The chain recombines TRBV7-9 with TRBJ2-7; 7 bases line up with TRBD1. The CDR3 spans 16 residues. CDR1 and CDR2 (germline): SEHNR, FQNEAQ (reference sequence). Trimming took 5 bases from V and 1 from J; bases not matched to a gene: 11. The CDR3 DNA sequence: TGTGCCAGCAGCCCCCGGGACAGTCGAGCGTCCTACGAGCAGTACTTC. It yields the protein CASSPRDSRASYEQYF.

The count of this clonotype is one. No DNA is shown, since the ends of the CDR3 on it are uncertain; the CDR3 is the one TCRdb lists. The chain carries TRBV6-4 and TRBJ2-2; TRBD2 reflects the table's D call only, with no check against the DNA. The length of the CDR3 is 15 amino acids, counting both ends. CDR1 and CDR2 from the germline V gene are MRHNA and SNTAGT. The CDR3 is CASSSGRDTGELFFF.

This clonotype was seen many times. This chain uses TRBV11-2 with TRBJ1-5; no clear D gene. The V gene lost 5 bases and the J gene lost 1 base, with 9 bases spanning the gap. The CDR3 runs 14 residues. CDR1 and CDR2 (germline): SGHAT, FQNNGV. The CDR3 region is CASSRGGSNQPQHF. CDR3 DNA: TGTGCCAGCAGCCGCGGTGGGAGCAATCAGCCCCAGCATTTT. The full variable domain, with the rest looked up from reference TRBV11-2 and TRBJ1-5, is EAGVAQSPRYKIIEKRQSVAFWCNPISGHATLYWYQQILGQGPKLLIQFQNNGVVDDSQLPKDRFSAERLKGVDSTLKIQPAKLEDSAVYLCASSRGGSNQPQHFGDGTRLSIL.

About this clonotype: A far larger clone is one base from this, pointing to a likely read error. The chain uses TRBV20-1 and TRBJ2-5; 14 bases map to TRBD2. Trimming at V came to 2 bases and at J to 11 bases, leaving 13 bases not matched to a gene. The CDR3 is made up of 16 amino acids. The germline gives CDR1 DFQATT, CDR2 SNEGSKA (reference sequence). The CDR3, as DNA: TGCAGTGCTAGAAGACTAGCGGGAGGGGAGTACAATGAGCAGTACTTC. Translated: CSARRLAGGEYNEQYF.

This sequence joins TRBV28 and TRBJ2-7; weak D call: TRBD2 (7 bases). Germline CDR1 is MDHEN and CDR2 is SYDVKM. This CDR3 has 19 amino acids. V lost 4 bases, J lost 4 bases, and 29 bases lay in between. The CDR3 nucleotides are TGTGCCAGCAGTTCTTTAGGGGGGGCGCGCAACCCAGCGGATTACGAGCAGTACTTC. It translates to CASSSLGGARNPADYEQYF.

This clonotype rates as medium-sized. The chain uses TRBV28 and TRBJ2-5; a possible D gene is TRBD2 (6 bases). This CDR3 comprises 11 residues. CDR1 and CDR2 (germline): MDHEN, SYDVKM. The V and J ends lost 10 bases and 5 bases respectively, with 11 bases between them. The CDR3 reads CATGGRETQYF. CDR3 nucleotide sequence: TGTGCCACCGGGGGAAGGGAGACCCAGTACTTC.

A remark on this clonotype: No DNA is shown, since the ends of the CDR3 on it are uncertain; the CDR3 is the one TCRdb lists. CDR3 residues: CASSPSSHGELFFFF. V is TRBV19 and J is TRBJ2-2; the table names TRBD2, a call not compared with the DNA. The CDR3 numbers 15 amino acids, ends counted. CDR1 LNHDA and CDR2 SQIVND come from the germline V gene (reference sequence).